Sequencing of this TCR beta chain was carried out in a study of shared clonotypes between healthy human individuals. General observations from the study: Unshared clonotypes carried lower generation probabilities than those common to all four donors.

With respect to this clone: The antigen is unknown. Other DNA sequences from this sample encode an identical CDR3 as well.

The CDR3 covers 14 residues. CDR1 MNHEY and CDR2 SMNVEV come from the germline V gene (reference sequence). Trimming took off 3 bases at V and 1 base at J, with 8 bases between the two ends. Investigators spread the genomic DNA of each subset evenly over several immunoSEQ plates. Authors' methods: Filtering differed, since immunoSEQ gave only junction sequences and no quality scores. Only in-frame clones appear in the TCRdb table, and some are missing; sequencing was by immunoSEQ multiplex PCR. The V and J calls and clone size are taken from that table; D and trimming were inferred from the DNA. Of millions of clones listed, approximately 95% are singletons. Donors included only healthy HIV-negative adults lacking recent acute infections or vaccinations.

This TCR came from a man younger than 35 in good health. The chain has TRBV27 and TRBJ2-3; D is uncertain. Sequenced input: naive CD4+ T cells sorted from blood. Subset described: CD45RA+ positively selected. Here the CDR3 reads CASSLGRGTDTQYF. The CDR3 DNA reads as TGTGCCAGCAGTTTGGGTAGGGGCACAGATACGCAGTATTTT.